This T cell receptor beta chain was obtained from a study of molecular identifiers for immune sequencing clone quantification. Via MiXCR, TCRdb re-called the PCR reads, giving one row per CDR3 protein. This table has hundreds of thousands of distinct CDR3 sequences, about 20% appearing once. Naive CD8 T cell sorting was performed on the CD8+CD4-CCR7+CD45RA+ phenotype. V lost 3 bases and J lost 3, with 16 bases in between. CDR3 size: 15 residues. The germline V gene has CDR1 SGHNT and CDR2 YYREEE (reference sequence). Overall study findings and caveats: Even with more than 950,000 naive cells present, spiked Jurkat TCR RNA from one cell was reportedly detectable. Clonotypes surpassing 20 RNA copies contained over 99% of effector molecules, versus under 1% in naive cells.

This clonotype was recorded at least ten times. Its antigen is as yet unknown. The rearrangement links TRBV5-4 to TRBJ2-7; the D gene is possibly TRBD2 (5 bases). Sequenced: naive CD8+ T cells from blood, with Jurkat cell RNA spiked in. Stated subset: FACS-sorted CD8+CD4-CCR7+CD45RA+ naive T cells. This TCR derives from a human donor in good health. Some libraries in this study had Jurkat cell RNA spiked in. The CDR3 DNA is TGTGCCAGCAGCTCGGCTCCCGGGGAATACTACGAGCAGTACTTC. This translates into CASSSAPGEYYEQYF. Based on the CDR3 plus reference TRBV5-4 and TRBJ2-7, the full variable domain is ETGVTQSPTHLIKTRGQQVTLRCSSQSGHNTVSWYQQALGQGPQFIFQYYREEENGRGNFPPRFSGLQFPNYSSELNVNALELDDSALYLCASSSAPGEYYEQYFGPGTRLTVT.